The 21 T cell receptor beta chains in this list originate from one sample, sequenced in a study of blood T cell repertoires in COVID-19. The table came from immunoSEQ multiplex PCR; TCRdb's copy has only in-frame clones and leaves some out. Among about 230,000 clones listed, over 70% were seen once. Sequencing used peripheral blood. The receptors originated from a woman older than 75 with acute or convalescent COVID-19.

J is TRBJ1-4 and V is TRBV19; D remains ambiguous. The CDR3 has 15 amino acids. Germline CDR1 reads LNHDA; CDR2 reads SQIVND (reference sequence). Trimming shortened V by 1 base and J by 3 bases, and 9 bases separated the two germline ends. CDR3 region: CASSIGAAANEKLFF. In DNA form, the CDR3 reads TGTGCCAGTAGTATAGGTGCGGCAGCTAATGAAAAACTGTTTTTT.

The chain is built from TRBV6-1 and TRBJ1-1; 8 bases match TRBD1. After removal of 6 bases from V and 1 base from J, the junction contained 4 bases not matched to a gene. The CDR3 consists of 14 residues. Germline V gene lookup returns CDR1 MNHNS and CDR2 SASEGT. The CDR3 DNA reads TGTGCCAGCAGGGACAGGGTGGGGAACACTGAAGCTTTCTTT. This codes for CASRDRVGNTEAFF.

The gene calls are TRBV27 and TRBJ2-1; 9 nucleotides agree with TRBD1. Per the germline V gene, CDR1 is MNHEY and CDR2 is SMNVEV (reference sequence). CDR3 length: 18 amino acids. J lost 0 bases, V lost 5 bases, and 11 bases had no gene match. The CDR3: CASSKPSGTGLSYNEQFF. The CDR3 DNA reads as TGTGCCAGCAGTAAGCCATCCGGGACAGGGCTCTCCTACAATGAGCAGTTCTTC.

This clone was seen a few times. This chain links TRBV5-1 with TRBJ2-3, with D maybe TRBD1 (6 bases). V gave up 4 bases and J gave up 5 bases, with 8 bases separating them. The CDR3 has 12 amino acids. Germline V CDR1 and CDR2: SGHRS, YFSETQ. The CDR3 DNA is TGCGCCAGCAGCCTACAGGGAGATACGCAGTATTTT. Its translation: CASSLQGDTQYF.

The chain links TRBV2 to TRBJ1-5; D might be TRBD1 (6 bases). CDR1 is SNHLY, CDR2 FYNNEI, per germline. CDR3 length equals 15 residues. The V and J ends lost 7 bases and 3 bases respectively, with 16 bases between them. DNA for the CDR3: TGTGCCAGCAACCTGCTAGACAGGCTCAATCAGCCCCAGCATTTT. This gives the protein CASNLLDRLNQPQHF.

In this sample, this clone turned up once. This rearrangement joins TRBV6-5 to TRBJ1-2; weak D call: TRBD1 (6 bases). The V gene's germline CDR1 is MNHEY and CDR2 SVGAGI. The CDR3 consists of 15 residues. V was shortened by 0 bases and J by 4 bases, with 12 bases between the two germline ends. CDR3 sequence reads: CASSYSGAGAYGYTF. Here the CDR3 DNA reads TGTGCCAGCAGTTACTCGGGTGCGGGGGCCTATGGCTACACCTTC.

The rearrangement uses TRBV3-1 (or the pseudogene TRBV3-2) and TRBJ2-3; D gene unclear. This CDR3 has 14 amino acids. V was clipped by 6 bases and J by 1 base, with 11 bases between them. The V gene's germline CDR1 is LGHDT and CDR2 YNNKEL (reference sequence). CDR3 coding DNA: TGTGCCAGCAGAACGAGTGGTGGCACAGATACGCAGTATTTT. This translates into CASRTSGGTDTQYF.

This chain connects TRBV10-1 to TRBJ2-3; 10 bases map to TRBD2. The CDR3 is 16 residues long. After removal of 2 bases from V and 4 bases from J, the junction contained 6 bases not matched to a gene. The germline CDR1 and CDR2 sequences are WNHNN and SYGVQD (reference sequence). In DNA form, the CDR3 reads TGCGCCAGCAGTGAGACTAGCGGGATGGGGGCAGATACGCAGTATTTT. Translating it yields CASSETSGMGADTQYF.

The chain combines TRBV12-3 or TRBV12-4 with TRBJ1-2; D perhaps matches TRBD1 (6 bases). V was clipped by 5 bases and J by 8 bases, with 15 bases between them. The CDR3 has 13 residues. CDR3 residues: CASSLQGDLGYTF. CDR3 bases: TGTGCCAGCAGTCTACAGGGAGACTTGGGCTACACCTTC.

The chain recombines TRBV4-2 with TRBJ2-1, with TRBD2 matching over 10 bases. Unmatched junction bases numbered 2, after V lost 3 bases and J lost 0 bases. Germline V gives CDR1 LGHNA, CDR2 YNFKEQ. The CDR3 is made up of 16 amino acids. The CDR3 region is CASSHLAGDSYNEQFF. Written as DNA, the CDR3 is TGTGCCAGCAGCCATCTAGCGGGAGACTCCTACAATGAGCAGTTCTTC.

The chain joins TRBV6-5 to TRBJ2-3, with D possibly being TRBD1 (6 bases). Germline loops: CDR1 MNHEY, CDR2 SVGAGI. V shed 2 bases and J shed 2 bases, with 11 bases lying between them. This CDR3 spans 15 amino acids. The CDR3 DNA is TGTGCCAGCAGTTACGTGGGACACCTCACAGATACGCAGTATTTT. Protein: CASSYVGHLTDTQYF.

This chain joins TRBV4-1 and TRBJ1-5; maybe TRBD1 (5 bases). From germline, CDR1 is MGHRA and CDR2 YSYEKL. The CDR3 length is 11 residues. Deletions cut 6 bases from V and 5 bases from J, with 5 bases between. The DNA of the CDR3 is TGCGCCAGCAGAGGGGATCAGCCCCAGCATTTT. It yields the protein CASRGDQPQHF.

This chain connects TRBV14 to TRBJ2-5; TRBD2 aligns across 13 bases. Germline CDR1 is SGHDN and CDR2 is FVKESK. The CDR3 contains 13 residues. V was clipped by 9 bases and J by 2 bases; unmatched bases: 0. The DNA of the CDR3 is TGTGCCAGGACTAGCGGGGGGCAAGAGACCCAGTACTTC. It yields the protein CARTSGGQETQYF.

As concerns this clone: Within the sample, other DNA sequences also encode this same CDR3. V gene TRBV7-9 combines with J gene TRBJ1-4; 9 nucleotides align to TRBD1. V gave up 5 bases and J gave up 4 bases; unmatched junction bases: 5. Germline V gene data show CDR1 as SEHNR and CDR2 as FQNEAQ (reference sequence). The CDR3 is made up of 15 amino acids. The DNA for the CDR3 is TGTGCCAGCAGCGTTGGACAGGGGATTAATGAAAAACTGTTTTTT. Its protein is CASSVGQGINEKLFF.

CDR3 amino acids: CASSQGLAYEQYF. CDR3 bases: TGCGCCAGCAGCCAGGGTCTAGCCTACGAGCAGTACTTC. The chain has TRBV4-1 and TRBJ2-7; D is undetermined. The V gene's germline CDR1 is MGHRA and CDR2 YSYEKL. This CDR3 is 13 amino acids long. The V end was cut by 3 bases, the J end by 2 bases, with 8 bases between.

The chain is built from TRBV13 and TRBJ1-6; possibly TRBD1 for D (5 bases). Germline CDR1 PRHDT, CDR2 FYEKMQ (reference sequence). The CDR3 is made up of 18 amino acids. The V and J ends lost 0 bases and 0 bases respectively, with 12 bases between them. CDR3 DNA: TGTGCCAGCAGCTTAGGTTCGGGTGACAGCTCCTATAATTCACCCCTCCACTTT. This translates into CASSLGSGDSSYNSPLHF.

This clone has only a few counts. The gene calls are TRBV7-2 and TRBJ2-1; no clear D. CDR1 is SGHTA and CDR2 is FQGNSA in the germline V gene. This CDR3 has 17 residues. V gave up 1 base and J gave up 6 bases, with 19 bases separating them. CDR3 coding DNA: TGTGCCAGCAGCTTAGGGGCCGAAAGGTTTGTCGGCAATGAGCAGTTCTTC. This codes for CASSLGAERFVGNEQFF.

The rearrangement uses TRBV19 and TRBJ2-7; 9 bases are a match to TRBD2. Germline V gives CDR1 LNHDA, CDR2 SQIVND (reference sequence). Unmatched junction bases numbered 6, after V lost 3 bases and J lost 3 bases. The CDR3 is 15 amino acids. This CDR3 is CASSMAAGGNYEQYF. As DNA, the CDR3 is TGTGCCAGTAGTATGGCAGCGGGAGGAAACTACGAGCAGTACTTC.

The chain recombines TRBV6-5 with TRBJ2-2, with unresolved D. Germline V lookup: CDR1 MNHEY, CDR2 SVGAGI. The length of the CDR3 is 15 residues. Deletions cut 7 bases from V and 4 bases from J, with 16 bases between. CDR3 protein: CASIEFFGFTGELFF. CDR3 nucleotide sequence: TGTGCCAGCATAGAATTTTTCGGGTTCACCGGGGAGCTGTTTTTT.

V is TRBV5-4 and J is TRBJ2-1; 14 bases line up with TRBD2. CDR1 is SGHNT and CDR2 is YYREEE in the germline V gene (reference sequence). The V gene end was trimmed by 1 base and the J gene end by 5 bases; junction bases not matched to a gene: 5. The CDR3 has 17 amino acids. CDR3 DNA: TGTGCCAGCAGCTTGCTTCGACTAGCGGGAGGGGACAATGAGCAGTTCTTC. Translating gives CASSLLRLAGGDNEQFF. The entire variable domain, with the rest obtained from reference TRBV5-4 and TRBJ2-1, is as follows: ETGVTQSPTHLIKTRGQQVTLRCSSQSGHNTVSWYQQALGQGPQFIFQYYREEENGRGNFPPRFSGLQFPNYSSELNVNALELDDSALYLCASSLLRLAGGDNEQFFGPGTRLTVL.

This clone occurred a few times. CDR3 coding DNA: TGTGCCAGTAGTCGGACAGGGTCTCAGCCCCAGCATTTT. Translating it yields CASSRTGSQPQHF. The V and J genes are TRBV19 and TRBJ1-5; TRBD1 agrees at 8 bases. This CDR3 has 13 residues. V lost 5 bases to trimming and J lost 6 bases; unmatched junction nucleotides: 3. Germline V gene lookup returns CDR1 LNHDA and CDR2 SQIVND (reference sequence).